A selection of T cell receptor beta chains follows, all from one sample in a study of T cell responses to AZD1222 COVID-19 vaccine. The repertoire was sequenced with immunoSEQ multiplex PCR; TCRdb's copy has only in-frame clones and lacks some. The data contain under 150,000 clones, around 90% of them singletons. The sequenced sample was peripheral blood, obtained 28 days after the second AZD1222 dose. The receptors were sampled from an adult who received the AZD1222 COVID-19 vaccine. The CDR3 runs from the conserved cysteine through the conserved F or W. A D gene is named only where the DNA matches it firmly. Rows may omit the clone size; those that give it use once, few, many or a size class.

length	D	V	size	J	DNA	CDR3
19	NA	TRBV4-2	NA	TRBJ2-7	TGTGCCAGCAGCCAATCGACATGGGAAGGACGGCGGCAGGACTACGAGCAGTACTTC	CASSQSTWEGRRQDYEQYF
16	TRBD2	TRBV7-2	few	TRBJ2-7	TGTGCCAGCAGACAAATAGGGGTGACTAGCGGATATGAGCAGTACTTC	CASRQIGVTSGYEQYF
12	NA	TRBV29-1	NA	TRBJ2-7	TGCAGCGTTAGAAACAGAGCCTACGAGCAGTACTTC	CSVRNRAYEQYF
13	NA	TRBV30	NA	TRBJ1-6	TGTGCCTGGAGTGCAGGGTATAATTCACCCCTCCACTTT	CAWSAGYNSPLHF
13	NA	TRBV15	NA	TRBJ2-5	TGTGCCACCAGCAGAATGGCAGGGGAGACCCAGTACTTC	CATSRMAGETQYF
16	TRBD1	TRBV7-8	NA	TRBJ1-5	TGTGCCAGCAGCCGACAGGGGGCATATAGCAATCAGCCCCAGCATTTT	CASSRQGAYSNQPQHF
15	NA	TRBV6-5	NA	TRBJ2-2	TGTGCCAGCAGTTACTCGGCGTGGGACACCGGGGAGCTGTTTTTT	CASSYSAWDTGELFF
14	TRBD1	TRBV18	once	TRBJ1-4	TGTGCCAGCTCATCACAGGGGGGTAATGAAAAACTGTTTTTT	CASSSQGGNEKLFF
14	TRBD1	TRBV9	NA	TRBJ2-3	TGTGCCAGCAGCGTAACCGACAGGGGGGATACGCAGTATTTT	CASSVTDRGDTQYF
15	TRBD2	TRBV5-5	once	TRBJ2-1	TGTGCCAGCAGCTTACTAGCGGGAGTAAACAATGAGCAGTTCTTC	CASSLLAGVNNEQFF
16	TRBD1	TRBV6-6	NA	TRBJ2-7	TGTGCCAGCAGTTACTCGATGGGGACAGGGGGCGGGGAGCAGTACTTC	CASSYSMGTGGGEQYF
16	TRBD2	TRBV3-1/TRBV3-2	NA	TRBJ2-1	TGTGCCAGCAGCCTCCGGACTAGCGGGGGGGCTGAGGAGCAGTTCTTC	CASSLRTSGGAEEQFF
13	NA	TRBV5-8	NA	TRBJ1-4	TGTGCCAGCAGCTTGCTGGGAAATGAAAAACTGTTTTTT	CASSLLGNEKLFF
14	NA	TRBV24-1	NA	TRBJ1-2	TGTGCCACCAGTGATTTGACCCAGGGATATGGCTACACCTTC	CATSDLTQGYGYTF
16	NA	TRBV27	NA	TRBJ1-3	TGTGCCAGCAGTCCGGGACCGGATCCTCTTTGGAAGGCCATATATTTT	CASSPGPDPLWKAIYF
15	TRBD2	TRBV5-1	NA	TRBJ2-3	TGCGCCAGCACCCCGATAGCGGGAGGCCCAGATACGCAGTATTTT	CASTPIAGGPDTQYF
15	TRBD1	TRBV28	NA	TRBJ1-5	TGTGCCAGCACCGCCCGGGACAGGGCGGTTCAGCCCCAGCATTTT	CASTARDRAVQPQHF
11	NA	TRBV2	NA	TRBJ2-1	TGTGCCAGCAGCTCTACAGGTGAGCAGTTCTTC	CASSSTGEQFF
15	NA	TRBV19	once	TRBJ1-5	TGTGCCAGTAGTTCAACTGAAGCTGGCAATCAGCCCCAGCATTTT	CASSSTEAGNQPQHF
13	TRBD1	TRBV6-5	NA	TRBJ2-7	TGTGCCAGCGGGGGACAGTTAGCCTACGAGCAGTACTTC	CASGGQLAYEQYF
16	NA	TRBV7-2	NA	TRBJ2-5	TGTGCCAGCAGCGCCAGGAGGGGAGGATTCGAAGAGACCCAGTACTTC	CASSARRGGFEETQYF
13	NA	TRBV28	NA	TRBJ1-3	TGTGCCTCCCGGGGGTACTCTGGAAACACCATATATTTT	CASRGYSGNTIYF
16	NA	TRBV11-2	NA	TRBJ1-6	TGTGCCAGCAGCTTAGCTACCAGGGGCTATAATTCACCCCTCCACTTT	CASSLATRGYNSPLHF
11	NA	TRBV6-5	NA	TRBJ1-1	TGTGCCAGCAGCAGACAGAATGAAGCTTTCTTT	CASSRQNEAFF
11	TRBD1	TRBV6-5	NA	TRBJ1-1	TGTGCCAGCGACAGGGCCACTGAAGCTTTCTTT	CASDRATEAFF
14	NA	TRBV19	once	TRBJ2-5	TGTGCCAGTAGTAAGAATAGGGCGAGGGAGACCCAGTACTTC	CASSKNRARETQYF
14	NA	TRBV5-1	NA	TRBJ1-1	TGCGCCACCAGAGGTGAGGGAACAGGCACTGAAGCTTTCTTT	CATRGEGTGTEAFF
18	TRBD2	TRBV9	NA	TRBJ2-7	TGTGCCAGCAGCGTAGGACTAGCGGGAGGTCGAGCCCCCTACGAGCAGTACTTC	CASSVGLAGGRAPYEQYF
14	NA	TRBV10-1	NA	TRBJ2-2	TGCGCCAGCAGTCAAAGTTCCGGAGCCGGGGAGCTGTTTTTT	CASSQSSGAGELFF
15	TRBD2	TRBV5-4	NA	TRBJ2-2	TGTGCCAGCAGCCTTAGCGGGAACGACGACCGGGAGCTGTTTTTT	CASSLSGNDDRELFF
16	TRBD1	TRBV10-3	NA	TRBJ2-1	TGTGCCATCGATAATCTAGGACAGGGTAACTACAATGAGCAGTTCTTC	CAIDNLGQGNYNEQFF
16	TRBD2	TRBV6-1	NA	TRBJ2-3	TGTGCCAGCAGTGTCTTTAGCGGGACGAAAACAGATACGCAGTATTTT	CASSVFSGTKTDTQYF
14	NA	TRBV5-4	NA	TRBJ2-2	TGTGCCAGCAGCTTGGGGACGCGGCCCGGGGAGCTGTTTTTT	CASSLGTRPGELFF
14	NA	TRBV7-9	NA	TRBJ1-2	TGTGCCAGCAGCTTAGATCGCGTGGGGAGAGGCTACACCTTC	CASSLDRVGRGYTF
13	NA	TRBV28	NA	TRBJ1-5	TGTGCCAGCAGTTTATCGGAGAATCAGCCCCAGCATTTT	CASSLSENQPQHF
20	TRBD1	TRBV6-6	NA	TRBJ2-5	TGTGCCAGCAGCTACCTTGAGTTCCAGGGGGGACAGGGGTACGGGGAGACCCAGTACTTC	CASSYLEFQGGQGYGETQYF
14	NA	TRBV5-1	NA	TRBJ2-2	TGCGCCAGCAGCTTGGGGGACAACACCGGGGAGCTGTTTTTT	CASSLGDNTGELFF
15	TRBD1	TRBV19	NA	TRBJ1-5	TGTGCCAGTAGTATGAGTACAGGGGGGAATCAGCCCCAGCATTTT	CASSMSTGGNQPQHF
14	NA	TRBV19	few	TRBJ1-2	TGTGCCAGTAGGGCCGACAGAACGTCCTATGGCTACACCTTC	CASRADRTSYGYTF
16	NA	TRBV29-1	NA	TRBJ2-1	TGCAGCTCCCGGGGGCTAGCGGAAGTCCCCACCAATGAGCAGTTCTTC	CSSRGLAEVPTNEQFF
15	NA	TRBV28	NA	TRBJ1-2	TGTGCCAGCAGTTTTGTTACAGGACCTAACTATGGCTACACCTTC	CASSFVTGPNYGYTF
17	TRBD2	TRBV10-2	NA	TRBJ2-7	TGCGCCAGCAGTACCCCTTTTGGCGGGAGGGGGGATTACGAGCAGTACTTC	CASSTPFGGRGDYEQYF
13	NA	TRBV30	NA	TRBJ1-5	TGTGCCTGGAGTTTCCAGGAAAATCAGCCCCAGCATTTT	CAWSFQENQPQHF
14	TRBD1	TRBV5-1	NA	TRBJ1-5	TGCGCCAGCAGCCCGGGACAGAGCAATCAGCCCCAGCATTTT	CASSPGQSNQPQHF
14	NA	TRBV11-2	NA	TRBJ2-7	TGTGCCAGCAGCTTCGGGATAAAGATCTACGAGCAGTACTTC	CASSFGIKIYEQYF
13	NA	TRBV27	NA	TRBJ1-1	TGTGCCAGCAGTTTTCTGGGGGACACTGAAGCTTTCTTT	CASSFLGDTEAFF
13	TRBD1	TRBV7-2	NA	TRBJ1-1	TGTGCCAGCAGCCTCGTCACAGGGGATGAAGCTTTCTTT	CASSLVTGDEAFF
16	NA	TRBV5-1	NA	TRBJ1-5	TGCGCCAGCAGCTCATGTCGGCGGGCGGGCAATCAGCCCCAGCATTTT	CASSSCRRAGNQPQHF
14	NA	TRBV2	NA	TRBJ2-6	TGTGCCAGCAGCGCAGGATTCGGGGCCAACGTCCTGACTTTC	CASSAGFGANVLTF
16	TRBD1	TRBV3-1/TRBV3-2	NA	TRBJ2-3	TGTGCCAGCAGCCAAGTCCAGGGGGCTCGGACAGATACGCAGTATTTT	CASSQVQGARTDTQYF
14	NA	TRBV2	NA	TRBJ1-2	TGTGCCAGCAGTGAAGCGTTGTTTAACTATGGCTACACCTTC	CASSEALFNYGYTF
10	NA	TRBV3-1/TRBV3-2	NA	TRBJ2-3	TGTGCCAGCAGTGGGGTTACTCAGTATTTT	CASSGVTQYF
14	NA	TRBV2	NA	TRBJ1-4	TGTGCCAGCAGTGCCACAGGAGCTAATGAAAAACTGTTTTTT	CASSATGANEKLFF
15	TRBD1	TRBV18	NA	TRBJ2-1	TGTGCCAGCTCACCGGGACAGACCCTATACAATGAGCAGTTCTTC	CASSPGQTLYNEQFF
12	NA	TRBV30	once	TRBJ1-2	TGTGCCTCCGCAACAGGGTACTATGGCTACACCTTC	CASATGYYGYTF